The present T cell receptor (beta chain) was sequenced within a study of T cells in Graves' hyperthyroidism and ophthalmopathy. V was pared by 3 bases and J by 10 bases, with 16 bases of the junction left unmatched. The length of the CDR3 is 16 residues. Germline V gene data show CDR1 as GTSNPN and CDR2 as SVGIG (reference sequence). No progression to ophthalmopathy during 18 months of follow-up defined stable disease. Hyperthyroidism had been newly diagnosed in patients aged 18 to 65, and its duration was under 2 months. Uncontrolled infection, other autoimmune disease, pregnancy or lactation barred patients from enrollment. With regard to this clonotype: One base away lies a much larger clone, so this may be a sequencing read error.

It was RNA transcripts that yielded the amplified TCR beta CDR3 regions. Using the HTBI primer set, a first-round RT-PCR was run on the TCR CDR3. TCRdb recomputed calls from the multiplex PCR reads with MiXCR, one row per CDR3 protein. The sample consists of 350,000 to 400,000 distinct CDR3 sequences, about 15% of them appearing once. The clonotype was recovered from a woman aged 30 to 39 with Graves' hyperthyroidism. The chain is built from TRBV30 and TRBJ2-1, with 9 bases fitting TRBD1. The sequencing input was blood. CDR3 residues: CAWSPSYGQGTHEQFF. The CDR3 nucleotides are TGTGCCTGGAGCCCAAGTTACGGACAGGGGACCCACGAGCAGTTCTTC.